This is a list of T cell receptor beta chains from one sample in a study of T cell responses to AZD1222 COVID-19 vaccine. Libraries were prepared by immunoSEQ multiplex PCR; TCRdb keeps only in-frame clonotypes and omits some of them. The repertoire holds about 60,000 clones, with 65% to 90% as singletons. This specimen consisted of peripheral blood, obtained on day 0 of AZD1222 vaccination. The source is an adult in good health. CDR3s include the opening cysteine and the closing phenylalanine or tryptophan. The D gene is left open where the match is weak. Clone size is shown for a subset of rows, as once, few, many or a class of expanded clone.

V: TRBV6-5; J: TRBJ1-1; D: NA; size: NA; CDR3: CASSYSWGLDTEAFF; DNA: TGTGCCAGCAGTTACTCTTGGGGGCTGGACACTGAAGCTTTCTTT
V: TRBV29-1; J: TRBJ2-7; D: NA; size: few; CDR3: CSALTTSSSYEQYF; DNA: TGCAGCGCCCTGACTACTAGTAGCTCCTACGAGCAGTACTTC
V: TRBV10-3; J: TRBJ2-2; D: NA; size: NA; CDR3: CAISGGRTGELFF; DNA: TGTGCCATCAGTGGCGGGCGCACCGGGGAGCTGTTTTTT
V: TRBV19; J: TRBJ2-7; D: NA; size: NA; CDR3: CASSILYRTQSYEQYF; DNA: TGTGCCAGTAGTATTCTATACAGGACGCAGTCCTACGAGCAGTACTTC
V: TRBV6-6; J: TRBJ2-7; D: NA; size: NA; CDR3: CASSYARQENRGEQYF; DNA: TGTGCCAGCAGTTACGCCCGACAGGAAAACCGTGGGGAGCAGTACTTC
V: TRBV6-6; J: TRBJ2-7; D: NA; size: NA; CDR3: CASSSPTLGKYEQYF; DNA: TGTGCCAGCAGTTCTCCGACGTTGGGAAAGTACGAGCAGTACTTC
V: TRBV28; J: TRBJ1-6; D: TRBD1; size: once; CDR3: CASSSIQGPLLSSYNSPLHF; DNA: TGTGCCAGCAGTTCTATACAGGGGCCCCTTCTTAGCTCCTATAATTCACCCCTCCACTTT
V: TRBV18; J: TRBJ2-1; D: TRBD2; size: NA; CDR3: CASSRTSGGVPYNEQFF; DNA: TGTGCCAGCTCAAGGACTAGCGGGGGAGTACCCTACAATGAGCAGTTCTTC
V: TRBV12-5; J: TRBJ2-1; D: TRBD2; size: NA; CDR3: CASLAGNTYNEQFF; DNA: TGTGCTAGCCTAGCGGGGAATACCTACAATGAGCAGTTCTTC
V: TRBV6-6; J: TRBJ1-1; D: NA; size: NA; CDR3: CASNIQGGAFF; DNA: TGTGCCAGCAACATACAGGGAGGGGCTTTCTTT
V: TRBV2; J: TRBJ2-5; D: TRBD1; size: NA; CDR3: CASRRDSQETQYF; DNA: TGTGCCAGCAGGAGGGACAGCCAAGAGACCCAGTACTTC
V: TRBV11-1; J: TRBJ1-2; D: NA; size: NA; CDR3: CASSPQGPTGYTF; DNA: TGTGCCAGCAGCCCACAGGGTCCGACCGGCTACACCTTC
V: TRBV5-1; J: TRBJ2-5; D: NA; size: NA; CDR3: CASSLAHGRETQYF; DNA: TGCGCCAGCAGCTTGGCCCATGGACGGGAGACCCAGTACTTC
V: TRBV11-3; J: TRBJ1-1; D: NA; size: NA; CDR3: CASSWDGTDTEAFF; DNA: TGTGCCAGCAGCTGGGACGGGACGGACACTGAAGCTTTCTTT
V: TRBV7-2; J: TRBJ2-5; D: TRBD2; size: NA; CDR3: CASSLASGGRGETQYF; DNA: TGTGCCAGCAGCTTAGCTAGCGGGGGGCGAGGGGAGACCCAGTACTTC
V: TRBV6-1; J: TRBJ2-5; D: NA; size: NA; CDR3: CASSEPGQIRETQYF; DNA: TGTGCCAGCAGTGAACCCGGACAGATTCGAGAGACCCAGTACTTC
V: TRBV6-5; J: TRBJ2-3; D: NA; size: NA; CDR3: CASTIGQTQYF; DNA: TGTGCCAGCACAATAGGGCAGACGCAGTATTTT
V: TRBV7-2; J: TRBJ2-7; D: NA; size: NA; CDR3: CASSLVVGDYEQYF; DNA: TGTGCCAGCAGCTTAGTGGTCGGAGACTACGAGCAGTACTTC
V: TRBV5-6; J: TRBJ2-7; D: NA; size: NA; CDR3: CASSLLDRNYEQYF; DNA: TGTGCCAGCAGTTTGCTCGACAGGAACTACGAGCAGTACTTC
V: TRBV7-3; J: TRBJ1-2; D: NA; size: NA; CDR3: CASSFGPEVNYGYTF; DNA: TGTGCCAGCAGCTTCGGACCTGAGGTTAACTATGGCTACACCTTC
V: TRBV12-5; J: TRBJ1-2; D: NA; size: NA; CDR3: CASGLPPPTVYGYTF; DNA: TGTGCTAGTGGTTTGCCTCCCCCGACAGTCTATGGCTACACCTTC
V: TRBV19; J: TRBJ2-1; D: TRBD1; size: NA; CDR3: CASTYGTGRSYNEQFF; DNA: TGTGCCAGTACCTACGGGACAGGGAGGTCCTACAATGAGCAGTTCTTC
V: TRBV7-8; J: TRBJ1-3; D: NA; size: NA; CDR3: CASSRYTGSSGNTIYF; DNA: TGTGCCAGCAGCCGTTATACAGGGTCTTCTGGAAACACCATATATTTT
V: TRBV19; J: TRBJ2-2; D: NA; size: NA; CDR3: CASSIGQGTGTGELFF; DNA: TGTGCCAGTAGTATAGGGCAGGGAACGGGTACCGGGGAGCTGTTTTTT
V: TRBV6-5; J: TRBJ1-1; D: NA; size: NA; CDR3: CATGRMNTEAFF; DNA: TGTGCCACAGGACGGATGAACACTGAAGCTTTCTTT
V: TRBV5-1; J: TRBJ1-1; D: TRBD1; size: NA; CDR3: CASSLEGQGSSEAFF; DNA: TGCGCCAGCAGCTTGGAAGGACAGGGAAGCTCCGAAGCTTTCTTT
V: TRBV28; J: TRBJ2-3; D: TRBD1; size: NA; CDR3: CASSTTGDSWFTDTQYF; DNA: TGTGCCAGCAGTACTACCGGGGACAGTTGGTTCACAGATACGCAGTATTTT
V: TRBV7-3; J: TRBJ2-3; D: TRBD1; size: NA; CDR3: CASSTQGGTQYF; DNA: TGTGCCAGCAGCACACAGGGGGGTACGCAGTATTTT
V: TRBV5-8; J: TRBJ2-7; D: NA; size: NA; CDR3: CASSRRRATYEQYF; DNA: TGTGCCAGCAGCCGACGGAGGGCTACCTACGAGCAGTACTTC
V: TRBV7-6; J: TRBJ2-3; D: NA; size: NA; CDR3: CASSSRDFFTDTQYF; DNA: TGTGCCAGCAGCTCCCGGGACTTTTTCACAGATACGCAGTATTTT
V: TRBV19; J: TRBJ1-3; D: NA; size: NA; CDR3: CASSGPGSPADTIYF; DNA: TGTGCCAGTAGTGGGCCAGGTTCCCCGGCGGACACCATATATTTT
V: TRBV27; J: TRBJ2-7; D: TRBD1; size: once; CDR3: CASSFFRDRPYEQYF; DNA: TGTGCCAGCAGTTTCTTCCGGGACAGACCCTACGAGCAGTACTTC
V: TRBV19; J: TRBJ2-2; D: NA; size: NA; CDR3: CASSFMGRLTGELFF; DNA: TGTGCCAGTAGTTTCATGGGGCGATTAACCGGGGAGCTGTTTTTT
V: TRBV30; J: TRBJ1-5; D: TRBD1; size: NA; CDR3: CAWGQDSNQPQHF; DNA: TGTGCCTGGGGACAGGATAGCAATCAGCCCCAGCATTTT
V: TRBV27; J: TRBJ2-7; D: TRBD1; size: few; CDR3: CASSFGTGVRYEQYF; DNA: TGTGCCAGCAGTTTCGGGACAGGGGTTCGCTACGAGCAGTACTTC
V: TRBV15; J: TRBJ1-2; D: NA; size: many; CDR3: CATSRDTRGYGYTF; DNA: TGTGCCACCAGCAGAGATACCCGAGGATATGGCTACACCTTC
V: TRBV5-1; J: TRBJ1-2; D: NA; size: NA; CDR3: CASSLEPGYGYTF; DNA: TGCGCCAGCAGCTTAGAACCGGGCTATGGCTACACCTTC
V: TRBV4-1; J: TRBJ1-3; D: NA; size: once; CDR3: CASSQGATGNTIYF; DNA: TGCGCCAGCAGCCAAGGGGCGACAGGCAACACCATATATTTT
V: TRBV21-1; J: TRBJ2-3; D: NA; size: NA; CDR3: CASSLTDTQYF; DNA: TGTGCCAGCAGCTTAACAGATACGCAGTATTTT
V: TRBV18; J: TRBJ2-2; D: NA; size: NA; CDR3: CASSPKGQVTGELFF; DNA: TGTGCCAGCTCACCGAAGGGACAAGTCACCGGGGAGCTGTTTTTT
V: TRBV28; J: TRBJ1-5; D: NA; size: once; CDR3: CASSLNGPNQPQHF; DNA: TGTGCCAGCAGTTTAAATGGTCCAAATCAGCCCCAGCATTTT
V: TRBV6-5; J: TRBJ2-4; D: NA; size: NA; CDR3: CASSLLVGDIQYF; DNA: TGTGCCAGCAGTCTTCTCGTGGGGGACATTCAGTACTTC
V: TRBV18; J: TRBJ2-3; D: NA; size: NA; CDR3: CASSPLPGGVSTDTQYF; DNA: TGTGCCAGCTCACCACTACCAGGCGGGGTCAGCACAGATACGCAGTATTTT
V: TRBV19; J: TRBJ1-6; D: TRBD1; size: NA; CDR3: CASNPGQRNSPLHF; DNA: TGTGCCAGTAATCCGGGACAGAGGAATTCACCCCTCCACTTT
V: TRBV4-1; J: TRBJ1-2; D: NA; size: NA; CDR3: CASSQVGSYTF; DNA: TGCGCCAGCAGCCAAGTGGGGAGCTACACCTTC
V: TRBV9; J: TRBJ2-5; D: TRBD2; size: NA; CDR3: CASSEGTSRETQYF; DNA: TGTGCCAGCAGCGAGGGGACTAGCCGAGAGACCCAGTACTTC
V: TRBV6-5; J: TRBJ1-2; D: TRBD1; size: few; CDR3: CASGQGGYGYTF; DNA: TGTGCCAGCGGACAGGGAGGGTATGGCTACACCTTC
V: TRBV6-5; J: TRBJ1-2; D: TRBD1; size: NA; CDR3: CASSSRTGAGYTF; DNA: TGTGCCAGCAGTTCCCGGACAGGGGCTGGCTACACCTTC
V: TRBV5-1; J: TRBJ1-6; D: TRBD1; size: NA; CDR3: CASSPGQGSSPLHF; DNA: TGCGCCAGCAGCCCGGGACAGGGGAGTTCACCCCTCCACTTT
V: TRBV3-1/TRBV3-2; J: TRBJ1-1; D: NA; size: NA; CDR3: CASSPVAGAFEAFF; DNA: TGTGCCAGCAGCCCCGTCGCGGGGGCCTTTGAAGCTTTCTTT
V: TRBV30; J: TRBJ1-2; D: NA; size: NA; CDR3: CAWSVRAAYGYTF; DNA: TGTGCCTGGAGTGTACGGGCTGCCTATGGCTACACCTTC
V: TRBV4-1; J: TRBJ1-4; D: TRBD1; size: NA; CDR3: CASSPGQGSEKLFF; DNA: TGCGCCAGCAGCCCTGGACAGGGAAGTGAAAAACTGTTTTTT
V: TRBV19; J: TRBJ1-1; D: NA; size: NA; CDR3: CASTQQSNTEAFF; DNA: TGTGCCAGTACCCAACAATCGAACACTGAAGCTTTCTTT
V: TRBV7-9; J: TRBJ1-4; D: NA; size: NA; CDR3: CASSLFGPNEKLFF; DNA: TGTGCCAGCAGCTTATTCGGACCTAATGAAAAACTGTTTTTT
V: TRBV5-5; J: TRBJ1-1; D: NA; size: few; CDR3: CASRSDLNTEAFF; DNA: TGTGCCAGCAGGTCGGACTTGAACACTGAAGCTTTCTTT
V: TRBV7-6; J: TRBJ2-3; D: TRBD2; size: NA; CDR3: CASSSVAGSTDTQYF; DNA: TGTGCCAGCAGCTCCGTAGCGGGAAGCACAGATACGCAGTATTTT
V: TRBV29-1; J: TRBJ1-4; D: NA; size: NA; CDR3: CSVRLGEKLFF; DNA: TGCAGCGTTAGGCTAGGTGAAAAACTGTTTTTT
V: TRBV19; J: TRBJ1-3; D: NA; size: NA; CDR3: CASRLGNSGNTIYF; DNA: TGTGCCAGTAGATTAGGAAACTCTGGAAACACCATATATTTT
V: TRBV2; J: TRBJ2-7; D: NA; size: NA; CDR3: CASRVAGVEQYF; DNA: TGTGCCAGCAGGGTGGCTGGCGTCGAGCAGTACTTC
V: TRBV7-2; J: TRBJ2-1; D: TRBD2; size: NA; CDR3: CASSSSTSGYNEQFF; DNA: TGTGCCAGCAGCTCCAGTACTAGCGGCTACAATGAGCAGTTCTTC